This T cell receptor beta chain was identified in a study of OX40 agonist ivuxolimab in advanced cancers. Notes on this clone: Its target is not known.

The data were produced by immunoSEQ multiplex PCR, yet TCRdb's version contains in-frame clones alone and is incomplete. The table lists around 12,000 clones, 82% of them singletons. This CDR3 is 15 amino acids long. The V end was cut by 2 bases, the J end by 1 base, with 11 bases between. The germline gives CDR1 LNHDA, CDR2 SQIVND (reference sequence). Study-wide results and limits: Clones of CD4+ and CD8+ blood T cells grew by week 6 at doses of 0.1 to 3.0 mg/kg.

The rearrangement links TRBV19 to TRBJ1-1, with a possible D match to TRBD1 (5 bases). This sample comprised CD4+ or CD8+ T cells sorted from blood, obtained in a trial of the OX40 agonist ivuxolimab. This sequence was found in an adult with an advanced solid tumor such as melanoma, head and neck, liver or kidney cancer. This chain's CDR3 is CASSISLGGNTEAFF. CDR3 coding DNA: TGTGCCAGTAGTATATCCCTGGGGGGGAACACTGAAGCTTTCTTT.